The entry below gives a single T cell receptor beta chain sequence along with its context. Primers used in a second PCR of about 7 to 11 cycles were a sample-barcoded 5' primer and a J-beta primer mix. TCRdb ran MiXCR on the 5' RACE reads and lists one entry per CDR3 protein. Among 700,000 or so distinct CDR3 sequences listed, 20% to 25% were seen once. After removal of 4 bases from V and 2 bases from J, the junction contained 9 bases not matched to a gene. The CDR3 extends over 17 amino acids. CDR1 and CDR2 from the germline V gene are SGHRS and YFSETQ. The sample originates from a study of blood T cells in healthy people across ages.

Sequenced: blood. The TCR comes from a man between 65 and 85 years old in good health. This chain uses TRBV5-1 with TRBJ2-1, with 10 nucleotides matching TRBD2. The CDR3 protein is CASSLAGVQVAYNEQFF. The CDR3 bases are TGCGCCAGCAGCCTAGCGGGAGTCCAAGTGGCCTACAATGAGCAGTTCTTC.